This entry is about one T cell receptor beta chain. This record comes from a study of blood T cell repertoires in COVID-19. Clones were sequenced by immunoSEQ multiplex PCR, and TCRdb holds only the in-frame ones, with some missing. Of a few hundred thousand clones listed, roughly 90% are singletons. Losses at the gene ends were 1 base for V and 5 bases for J; bases not matched to a gene: 5. The CDR3 is 15 amino acids. Germline CDR1 is SGHTA and CDR2 is FQGNSA. The sequencing sample was made of PBMCs or T cells enriched from blood (not recorded which). The rearrangement joins TRBV7-2 to TRBJ2-5; 9 nucleotides agree with TRBD2. The TCR was taken from a woman aged 40 to 50 who had recovered from COVID-19. CDR3 DNA sequence: TGTGCCAGCAGCTTAGGCGCAAGCGGGAGGGAGACCCAGTACTTC. It codes for CASSLGASGRETQYF. Full variable domain (missing parts from reference TRBV7-2 and TRBJ2-5): GAGVSQSPSNKVTEKGKDVELRCDPISGHTALYWYRQSLGQGLEFLIYFQGNSAPDKSGLPSDRFSAERTGGSVSTLTIQRTQQEDSAVYLCASSLGASGRETQYFGPGTRLLVL.